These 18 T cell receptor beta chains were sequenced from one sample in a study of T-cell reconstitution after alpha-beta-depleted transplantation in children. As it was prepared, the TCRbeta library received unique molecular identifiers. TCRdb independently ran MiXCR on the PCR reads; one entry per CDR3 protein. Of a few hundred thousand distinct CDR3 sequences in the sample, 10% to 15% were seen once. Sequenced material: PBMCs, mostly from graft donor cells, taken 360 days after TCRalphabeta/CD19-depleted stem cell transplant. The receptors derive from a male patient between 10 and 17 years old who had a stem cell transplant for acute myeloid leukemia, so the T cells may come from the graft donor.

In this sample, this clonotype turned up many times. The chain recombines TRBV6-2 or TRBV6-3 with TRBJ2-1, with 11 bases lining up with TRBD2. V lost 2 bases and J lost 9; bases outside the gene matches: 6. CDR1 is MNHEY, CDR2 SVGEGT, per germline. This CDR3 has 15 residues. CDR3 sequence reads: CASSYLLAGGGEQFF. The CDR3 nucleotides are TGTGCCAGCAGTTACCTGCTAGCGGGAGGTGGTGAGCAGTTCTTC.

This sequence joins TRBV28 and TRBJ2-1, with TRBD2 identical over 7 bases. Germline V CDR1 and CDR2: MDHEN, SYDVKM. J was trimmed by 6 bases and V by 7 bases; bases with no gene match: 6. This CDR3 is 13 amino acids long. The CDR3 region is CASTAGAVNEQFF. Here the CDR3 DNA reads TGTGCCAGCACGGCGGGAGCAGTCAATGAGCAGTTCTTC.

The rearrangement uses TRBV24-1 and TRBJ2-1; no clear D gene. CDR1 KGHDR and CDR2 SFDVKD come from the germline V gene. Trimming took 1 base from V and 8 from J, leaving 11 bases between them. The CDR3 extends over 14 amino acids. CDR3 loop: CATSDFRANDEQFF. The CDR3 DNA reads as TGTGCCACCAGTGATTTTCGCGCTAACGATGAGCAGTTCTTC.

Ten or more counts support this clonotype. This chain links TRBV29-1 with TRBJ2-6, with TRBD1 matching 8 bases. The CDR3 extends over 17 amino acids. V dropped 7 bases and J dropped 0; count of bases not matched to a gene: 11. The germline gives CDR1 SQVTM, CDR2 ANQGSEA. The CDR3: CSGSTGAQSSGANVLTF. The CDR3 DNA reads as TGCAGCGGATCGACAGGGGCCCAAAGCTCTGGGGCCAACGTCCTGACTTTC. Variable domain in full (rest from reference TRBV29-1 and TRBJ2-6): SAVISQKPSRDICQRGTSLTIQCQVDSQVTMMFWYRQQPGQSLTLIATANQGSEATYESGFVIDKFPISRPNLTFSTLTVSNMSPEDSSIYLCSGSTGAQSSGANVLTFGAGSRLTVL.

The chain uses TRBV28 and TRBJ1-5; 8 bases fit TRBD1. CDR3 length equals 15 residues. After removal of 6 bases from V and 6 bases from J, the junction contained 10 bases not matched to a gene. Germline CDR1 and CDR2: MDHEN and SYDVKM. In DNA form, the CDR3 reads TGTGCCAGCAGGAGTGACAGGGGTTGGGGTCAGCCCCAGCATTTT. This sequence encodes CASRSDRGWGQPQHF.

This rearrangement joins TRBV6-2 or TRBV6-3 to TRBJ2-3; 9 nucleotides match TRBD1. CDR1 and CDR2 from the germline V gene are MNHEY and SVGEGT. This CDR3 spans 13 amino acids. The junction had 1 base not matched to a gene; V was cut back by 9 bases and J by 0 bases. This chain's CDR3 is CASDRGSTDTQYF. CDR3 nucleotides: TGTGCCAGTGACAGGGGGAGCACAGATACGCAGTATTTT.

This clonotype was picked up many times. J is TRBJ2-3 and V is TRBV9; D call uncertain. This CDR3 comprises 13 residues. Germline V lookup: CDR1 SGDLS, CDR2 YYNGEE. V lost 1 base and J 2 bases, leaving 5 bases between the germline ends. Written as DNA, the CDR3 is TGTGCCAGCAGCGTATTCTACACAGATACGCAGTATTTT. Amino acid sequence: CASSVFYTDTQYF.

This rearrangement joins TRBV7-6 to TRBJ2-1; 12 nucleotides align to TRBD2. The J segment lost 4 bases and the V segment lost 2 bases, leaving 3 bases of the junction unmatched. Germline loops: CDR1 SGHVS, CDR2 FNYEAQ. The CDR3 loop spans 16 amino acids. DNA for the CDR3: TGTGCCAGCAGCTTAAAGGGGACTAGCGGGTACAATGAGCAGTTCTTC. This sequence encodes CASSLKGTSGYNEQFF.

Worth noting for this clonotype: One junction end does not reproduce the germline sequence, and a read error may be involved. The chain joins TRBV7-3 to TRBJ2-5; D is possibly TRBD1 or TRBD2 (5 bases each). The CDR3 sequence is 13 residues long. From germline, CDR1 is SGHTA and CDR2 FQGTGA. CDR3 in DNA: TGTGCCAGCAGCTGGGGGTACCAAGAGGCCCAGTACTTC. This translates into CASSWGYQEAQYF. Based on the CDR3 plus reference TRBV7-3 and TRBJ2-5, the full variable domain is GAGVSQTPSNKVTEKGKYVELRCDPISGHTALYWYRQSLGQGPEFLIYFQGTGAADDSGLPNDRFFAVRPEGSVSTLKIQRTERGDSAVYLCASSWGYQEAQYFGPGTRLLVL.

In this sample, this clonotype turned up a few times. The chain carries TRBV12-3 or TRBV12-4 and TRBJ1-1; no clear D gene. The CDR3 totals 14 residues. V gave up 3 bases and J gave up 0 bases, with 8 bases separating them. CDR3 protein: CASSFRQLNTEAFF. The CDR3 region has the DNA TGTGCCAGCAGTTTCAGGCAGTTGAACACTGAAGCTTTCTTT.

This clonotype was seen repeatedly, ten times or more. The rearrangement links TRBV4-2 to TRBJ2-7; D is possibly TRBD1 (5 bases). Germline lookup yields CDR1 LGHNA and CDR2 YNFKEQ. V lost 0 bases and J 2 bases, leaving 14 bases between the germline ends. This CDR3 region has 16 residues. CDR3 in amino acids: CASSQDLAGSAYEQYF. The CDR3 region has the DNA TGTGCCAGCAGCCAAGATCTGGCAGGGTCAGCCTACGAGCAGTACTTC.

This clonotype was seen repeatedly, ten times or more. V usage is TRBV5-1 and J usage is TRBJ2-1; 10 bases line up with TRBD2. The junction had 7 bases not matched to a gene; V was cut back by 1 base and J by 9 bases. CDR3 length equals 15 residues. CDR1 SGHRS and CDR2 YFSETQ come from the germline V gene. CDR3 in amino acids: CASSLWLAGVVEQFF. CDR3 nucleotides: TGCGCCAGCAGCTTGTGGCTAGCGGGAGTGGTTGAGCAGTTCTTC.

The CDR3 nucleotides are TGTGCCAGCAGTTTTGGACAGGGAGTTTTGTCGAATGGCTACACCTTC. Residues: CASSFGQGVLSNGYTF. V gene TRBV28 combines with J gene TRBJ1-2; 8 bases map to TRBD1. The junction had 12 bases not matched to a gene; V was cut back by 3 bases and J by 6 bases. The CDR3 runs to 16 residues. The germline V gene encodes CDR1 MDHEN and CDR2 SYDVKM.

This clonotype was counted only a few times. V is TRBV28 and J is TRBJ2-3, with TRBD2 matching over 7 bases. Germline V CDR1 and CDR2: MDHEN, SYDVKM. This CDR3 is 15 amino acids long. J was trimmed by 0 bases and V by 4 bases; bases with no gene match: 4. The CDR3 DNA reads TGTGCCAGCAGTTCTCTAGCGGCAAGCACAGATACGCAGTATTTT. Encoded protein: CASSSLAASTDTQYF.

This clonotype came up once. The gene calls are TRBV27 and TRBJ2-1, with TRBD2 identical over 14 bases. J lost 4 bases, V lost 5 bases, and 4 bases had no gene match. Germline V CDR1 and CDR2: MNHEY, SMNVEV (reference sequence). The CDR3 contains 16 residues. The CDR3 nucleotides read TGTGCCAGCAGTATAGGGACTAGCGGGGGATACAATGAGCAGTTCTTC. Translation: CASSIGTSGGYNEQFF.

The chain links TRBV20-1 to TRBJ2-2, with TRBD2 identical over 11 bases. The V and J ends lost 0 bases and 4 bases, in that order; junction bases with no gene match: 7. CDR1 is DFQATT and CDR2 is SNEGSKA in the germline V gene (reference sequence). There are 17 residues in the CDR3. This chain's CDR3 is CSARDQLAGVGTGELFF. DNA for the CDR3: TGCAGTGCTAGAGATCAACTAGCGGGAGTCGGCACCGGGGAGCTGTTTTTT.

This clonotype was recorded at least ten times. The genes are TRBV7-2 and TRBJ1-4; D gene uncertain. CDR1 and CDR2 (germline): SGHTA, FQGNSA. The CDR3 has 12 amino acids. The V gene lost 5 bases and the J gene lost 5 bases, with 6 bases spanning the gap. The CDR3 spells CASSPTNEKLFF. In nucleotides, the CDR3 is TGTGCCAGCAGCCCGACAAATGAAAAACTGTTTTTT.

CDR3 loop: CASSSDREDTQYF. The CDR3, as DNA: TGTGCCAGCAGCTCGGACAGGGAAGATACGCAGTATTTT. This chain connects TRBV7-9 to TRBJ2-3, with 8 bases lining up with TRBD1. V trimming: 4 bases; J trimming: 5 bases; junction bases outside the gene matches: 2. Looked up from germline, CDR1 is SEHNR and CDR2 is FQNEAQ (reference sequence). The length of the CDR3 is 13 residues.